Below, 18 T cell receptor beta chains from the same sample are listed, as sequenced in a study of OX40 agonist ivuxolimab in advanced cancers. TCRdb keeps only in-frame clones here, not all; method: immunoSEQ multiplex PCR. The table has approximately 68,000 clones, about nine tenths seen once. This specimen was CD4+ or CD8+ T cells sorted from blood, taken in a trial of the OX40 agonist ivuxolimab. Receptors were obtained from an adult with an advanced solid tumor such as melanoma, head and neck, liver or kidney cancer.

V and J are TRBV6-5 and TRBJ2-4; D perhaps matches TRBD2 (7 bases). The CDR3 length is 15 residues. Germline-derived CDR1 and CDR2 are MNHEY and SVGAGI. Trimming took off 4 bases at V and 7 bases at J, with 17 bases between the two ends. For the CDR3, the DNA is TGTGCCAGCAGTTTGGAGGGGGGGTTAAGGAACATTCAGTACTTC. As protein: CASSLEGGLRNIQYF.

V and J are TRBV30 and TRBJ2-5, with D tentatively TRBD1 or TRBD2 (5 bases each). The V gene's germline CDR1 is GTSNPN and CDR2 SVGIG (reference sequence). The CDR3 is 11 residues long. The CDR3 sequence: CAWDGGETQYF. In DNA, the CDR3 is TGTGCTTGGGACGGTGGGGAGACCCAGTACTTC.

This chain joins TRBV19 and TRBJ2-7; TRBD1 aligns across 7 bases. The junction had 4 bases not matched to a gene; V was cut back by 3 bases and J by 2 bases. Germline CDR1 LNHDA, CDR2 SQIVND (reference sequence). The CDR3 length is 14 residues. CDR3 bases: TGTGCCAGTAGTATTCGGGACAGTGCCTACGAGCAGTACTTC. The encoded protein is CASSIRDSAYEQYF. The complete variable domain, with remaining parts taken from reference TRBV19 and TRBJ2-7, reads DGGITQSPKYLFRKEGQNVTLSCEQNLNHDAMYWYRQDPGQGLRLIYYSQIVNDFQKGDIAEGYSVSREKKESFPLTVTSAQKNPTAFYLCASSIRDSAYEQYFGPGTRLTVT.

The CDR3 DNA sequence: TGTGCCATCATGGGGGCAGGACACCAAGAGACCCAGTACTTC. Residues: CAIMGAGHQETQYF. The chain links TRBV10-3 to TRBJ2-5; tentatively, D is TRBD1 (6 bases). V dropped 7 bases and J dropped 0 bases, with 12 bases sitting between them. Germline-derived CDR1 and CDR2 are ENHRY and SYGVKD. The CDR3 covers 14 residues.

The chain carries TRBV28 and TRBJ1-1; D gene ambiguous. V was shortened by 2 bases and J by 1 base, with 11 bases between the two germline ends. Germline V gives CDR1 MDHEN, CDR2 SYDVKM. The CDR3 covers 15 residues. The CDR3, as DNA: TGTGCCAGCAGTTTACGTCCGGTGGAGAACACTGAAGCTTTCTTT. This gives the protein CASSLRPVENTEAFF.

The chain combines TRBV5-6 with TRBJ1-2, with 7 bases identical to TRBD1. This CDR3 is built from 14 residues. Germline loops: CDR1 SGHDT, CDR2 YYEEEE. V gave up 4 bases and J gave up 6 bases; unmatched junction bases: 9. CDR3 sequence: CASSNYKGADGYTF. The CDR3 nucleotides read TGTGCCAGCAGCAACTACAAGGGGGCCGATGGCTACACCTTC. Full variable domain (rest looked up from reference TRBV5-6 and TRBJ1-2): DAGVTQSPTHLIKTRGQQVTLRCSPKSGHDTVSWYQQALGQGPQFIFQYYEEEERQRGNFPDRFSGHQFPNYSSELNVNALLLGDSALYLCASSNYKGADGYTFGSGTRLTVV.

This clone was recorded once. The gene calls are TRBV28 and TRBJ1-3; 7 bases are shared with TRBD1. This CDR3 has 17 residues. With 10 bases clipped from V and 0 bases from J, the junction kept 15 bases outside the gene matches. The germline V gene encodes CDR1 MDHEN and CDR2 SYDVKM. CDR3 coding DNA: TGTGCCACCCGGGGGCAGGGGGGCCTAAGCTCTGGAAACACCATATATTTT. Protein sequence: CATRGQGGLSSGNTIYF. The full variable domain, its missing parts supplied by reference TRBV28 and TRBJ1-3, is DVKVTQSSRYLVKRTGEKVFLECVQDMDHENMFWYRQDPGLGLRLIYFSYDVKMKEKGDIPEGYSVSREKKERFSLILESASTNQTSMYLCATRGQGGLSSGNTIYFGEGSWLTVV.

The rearrangement uses TRBV18 and TRBJ2-3; D is possibly TRBD2 (6 bases). Germline V lookup: CDR1 KGHSH, CDR2 LQKENI. V dropped 0 bases and J dropped 4 bases, with 14 bases sitting between them. The CDR3 has 16 residues. The CDR3 loop is CASSPPRGSGADTQYF. CDR3 in DNA: TGTGCCAGCTCACCACCGCGGGGTAGCGGCGCAGATACGCAGTATTTT.

The count of this clone is one. The gene calls are TRBV6-4 and TRBJ1-5; D perhaps matches TRBD1 (6 bases). The CDR3 is made up of 13 amino acids. Per germline, CDR1 MRHNA and CDR2 SNTAGT. The V end was cut by 8 bases, the J end by 4 bases, with 12 bases between. The DNA of the CDR3 is TGTGCCAGCGCCCCAGGGGTTAATCAGCCCCAGCATTTT. It codes for CASAPGVNQPQHF.

This clone appeared a few times. V is TRBV11-2 and J is TRBJ1-3; the match to TRBD1 covers 8 bases. V lost 1 base to trimming and J lost 4 bases; unmatched junction nucleotides: 6. Germline lookup yields CDR1 SGHAT and CDR2 FQNNGV. The length of the CDR3 is 16 residues. CDR3 nucleotides: TGTGCCAGCAGCTTAGGGGCAGGGGGCTACGGAAACACCATATATTTT. Protein sequence: CASSLGAGGYGNTIYF.

The chain is built from TRBV2 and TRBJ1-5; D is perhaps TRBD1 (6 bases). This CDR3 spans 13 amino acids. Germline-derived CDR1 and CDR2 are SNHLY and FYNNEI. V lost 6 bases, J lost 5 bases, and 11 bases lay in between. The DNA for the CDR3 is TGTGCCAGCAGCGACGACAGGTATCAGCCCCAGCATTTT. It translates to CASSDDRYQPQHF. The full variable domain, its missing parts supplied by reference TRBV2 and TRBJ1-5, is EPEVTQTPSHQVTQMGQEVILRCVPISNHLYFYWYRQILGQKVEFLVSFYNNEISEKSEIFDDQFSVERPDGSNFTLKIRSTKLEDSAMYFCASSDDRYQPQHFGDGTRLSIL.

The V gene is TRBV7-9, the J gene TRBJ2-7; 12 bases map to TRBD2. Unmatched junction bases numbered 4, after V lost 5 bases and J lost 2 bases. This CDR3 has 15 amino acids. Germline V gives CDR1 SEHNR, CDR2 FQNEAQ (reference sequence). CDR3 loop: CASSPSSGGAYEQYF. CDR3 nucleotide sequence: TGTGCCAGCAGCCCCTCTAGCGGGGGGGCCTACGAGCAGTACTTC.

The chain links TRBV19 to TRBJ1-5; D remains unclear. The germline V and J ends were trimmed by 10 bases and 4 bases, with 14 bases remaining between them. Germline V lookup: CDR1 LNHDA, CDR2 SQIVND (reference sequence). This CDR3 is 13 amino acids long. CDR3 region: CATNGLGNQPQHF. Here the CDR3 DNA reads TGTGCCACCAACGGCTTGGGGAATCAGCCCCAGCATTTT.

CDR3 coding DNA: TGTGCCAGCAGCCTGACACGGGTTCAATTTCCTCAACGCTCCTACGAGCAGTACTTC. It is translated as CASSLTRVQFPQRSYEQYF. The V call is TRBV5-6, the J call TRBJ2-7; unclear D gene. Germline V gives CDR1 SGHDT, CDR2 YYEEEE. The CDR3 consists of 19 residues. Trimming cost V 4 bases and J 0 bases, with 26 bases left between them. Together with reference TRBV5-6 and TRBJ2-7, the CDR3 gives the full variable domain: DAGVTQSPTHLIKTRGQQVTLRCSPKSGHDTVSWYQQALGQGPQFIFQYYEEEERQRGNFPDRFSGHQFPNYSSELNVNALLLGDSALYLCASSLTRVQFPQRSYEQYFGPGTRLTVT.

This chain uses TRBV5-4 with TRBJ1-1, with D possibly TRBD1 on 6 matching bases. Trimming removed 0 bases at V and 0 bases at J, with 9 bases between. This CDR3 is built from 15 residues. Germline V gives CDR1 SGHNT, CDR2 YYREEE (reference sequence). The CDR3 nucleotides read TGTGCCAGCAGCTTGGTAGGGGGGATGAACACTGAAGCTTTCTTT. Its protein is CASSLVGGMNTEAFF.

The V call is TRBV5-1, the J call TRBJ2-3; D unresolved. Per the germline V gene, CDR1 is SGHRS and CDR2 is YFSETQ. The V end was cut by 3 bases, the J end by 8 bases, with 10 bases between. This CDR3 is built from 12 residues. CDR3 sequence: CASSSTVGTQYF. The CDR3 nucleotides read TGCGCCAGCAGCTCAACGGTTGGTACGCAGTATTTT.

The chain recombines TRBV7-9 with TRBJ2-3, with D unresolved. Germline-derived CDR1 and CDR2 are SEHNR and FQNEAQ (reference sequence). There are 13 residues in the CDR3. Trimming left V 5 bases short and J 6 bases short, with 12 bases between. The CDR3 sequence: CASSLDRRDTQYF. The CDR3, as DNA: TGTGCCAGCAGCCTAGACCGCCGGGATACGCAGTATTTT.

This chain joins TRBV4-1 and TRBJ1-4, with 7 bases fitting TRBD1. The CDR3 extends over 17 amino acids. V shed 2 bases, J shed 0 bases, and the junction held 6 bases outside the gene matches. Germline loops: CDR1 MGHRA, CDR2 YSYEKL. CDR3 sequence: CASSQKTGTATNEKLFF. DNA for the CDR3: TGCGCCAGCAGCCAAAAAACGGGGACAGCAACTAATGAAAAACTGTTTTTT.